These 26 T cell receptor beta chains were sequenced from one sample in a study of blood T cell repertoires in COVID-19. Profiled with immunoSEQ multiplex PCR; TCRdb holds only in-frame clones, not every one. The sample lists about 120,000 clones; approximately 82% were seen once. The sequenced material came from peripheral blood. All receptors derive from a man aged 55-75 years with acute or convalescent COVID-19.

V usage is TRBV24-1 and J usage is TRBJ1-4, with D tentatively TRBD1 (6 bases). Germline CDR1 and CDR2: KGHDR and SFDVKD. V shed 4 bases and J shed 2 bases, with 19 bases lying between them. CDR3 length equals 18 residues. CDR3 in amino acids: CATSDPQYTQGTNEKLFF. The CDR3, as DNA: TGTGCCACCAGTGACCCGCAGTATACCCAGGGGACTAATGAAAAACTGTTTTTT.

A few counts support this clone. Germline and junction disagree at one end, which may indicate a read error. This chain connects TRBV29-1 to TRBJ1-1; TRBD1 agrees at 10 bases. Germline V lookup: CDR1 SQVTM, CDR2 ANQGSEA. The length of the CDR3 is 14 residues. CDR3 bases: TGCAGCGTTAAAGACAGGGGGCGAGTCACTGAAGCTTTCTTT. It specifies CSVKDRGRVTEAFF.

The chain joins TRBV28 to TRBJ1-2, with D possibly TRBD1 on 6 matching bases. The V and J ends lost 1 base and 8 bases respectively, with 11 bases between them. Germline V lookup: CDR1 MDHEN, CDR2 SYDVKM. The CDR3 contains 13 residues. The CDR3 DNA reads as TGTGCCAGCAGTTTATTCAGGGGTGGGGGCTACACCTTC. Its translation: CASSLFRGGGYTF.

The V gene is TRBV29-1, the J gene TRBJ1-1; D is unclear. CDR3 length equals 14 residues. Trimming left V 5 bases short and J 0 bases short, with 13 bases between. CDR1 and CDR2 from the germline V gene are SQVTM and ANQGSEA. The CDR3 reads CSVQMAQMNTEAFF. The CDR3 DNA reads TGCAGCGTTCAAATGGCTCAGATGAACACTGAAGCTTTCTTT.

V usage is TRBV11-3 and J usage is TRBJ2-2; a weak D match, TRBD2 (5 bases). Between the trimmed V and J ends, which lost 4 bases and 5 bases, there was a span of 5 bases. Germline values: CDR1 SGHNT, CDR2 YENEEA. The CDR3 covers 12 residues. The CDR3 loop is CASSSGTGELFF. For the CDR3, the DNA is TGTGCCAGCAGCTCGGGGACCGGGGAGCTGTTTTTT.

The chain has TRBV5-1 and TRBJ2-7; 8 nucleotides match TRBD2. The CDR3 loop spans 14 amino acids. In germline, CDR1 is SGHRS, CDR2 YFSETQ. Trimming at V came to 4 bases and at J to 3 bases, leaving 6 bases not matched to a gene. In nucleotides, the CDR3 is TGCGCCAGCAGCCCGACTAGCGTTCTCTACGAGCAGTACTTC. Translation: CASSPTSVLYEQYF.

The chain is built from TRBV5-1 and TRBJ2-3; the D gene is possibly TRBD2 (6 bases). Trimming cost V 5 bases and J 1 base, with 14 bases left between them. This CDR3 comprises 15 residues. Germline V gives CDR1 SGHRS, CDR2 YFSETQ. The CDR3: CASRPGVGGTDTQYF. CDR3 DNA: TGCGCCAGCAGACCGGGAGTAGGTGGCACAGATACGCAGTATTTT.

The J gene is TRBJ2-3, the V gene TRBV6-5; TRBD2 matches 11 bases. Germline lookup yields CDR1 MNHEY and CDR2 SVGAGI. The CDR3 sequence is 14 residues long. Trimming removed 8 bases from V and 3 bases from J; junction bases left unmatched: 4. CDR3 bases: TGTGCCAGCCGAACTAGCGGGAGAACAGATACGCAGTATTTT. Translated: CASRTSGRTDTQYF.

The V and J genes are TRBV19 and TRBJ1-5, with D possibly being TRBD1 (5 bases). Trimming removed 4 bases from V and 1 base from J, with 11 bases in between. The length of the CDR3 is 15 residues. In germline, CDR1 is LNHDA, CDR2 SQIVND (reference sequence). The CDR3 bases are TGTGCCAGTAGTACGGAGGGGATGAGCAATCAGCCCCAGCATTTT. As protein: CASSTEGMSNQPQHF.

The chain uses TRBV2 and TRBJ1-2, with TRBD1 matching over 7 bases. J was trimmed by 0 bases and V by 5 bases; bases with no gene match: 6. CDR1 SNHLY and CDR2 FYNNEI come from the germline V gene. The CDR3 has 15 amino acids. CDR3 DNA: TGTGCCAGCAGTCCCAGACAGGGAGCTAACTATGGCTACACCTTC. This encodes CASSPRQGANYGYTF.

V and J are TRBV10-2 and TRBJ1-2, with D perhaps TRBD1 (6 bases). With 5 bases removed from V and 5 bases from J, the gap between germline ends came to 12 bases. Germline V gene data show CDR1 as WSHSY and CDR2 as SAAADI. The CDR3 spans 13 residues. The CDR3 sequence is CASSIGTPYGYTF. CDR3 DNA sequence: TGCGCCAGCAGTATCGGGACACCTTATGGCTACACCTTC.

The chain recombines TRBV6-5 with TRBJ1-2, with TRBD1 identical over 11 bases. From germline, CDR1 is MNHEY and CDR2 SVGAGI. Trimming took 6 bases from V and 8 from J; bases not matched to a gene: 11. The CDR3 contains 15 residues. Here the CDR3 DNA reads TGTGCCAGCAGCAACGGACAGGGGGCGCTGAAAGGCTACACCTTC. Translated, it gives CASSNGQGALKGYTF.

J is TRBJ1-1 and V is TRBV18; a weak D match, TRBD1 (6 bases). This CDR3 comprises 17 residues. The germline CDR1 and CDR2 sequences are KGHSH and LQKENI. The V and J ends lost 3 bases and 2 bases respectively, with 19 bases between them. The CDR3 reads CASSPLEGGRRNTEAFF. CDR3 DNA: TGTGCCAGCTCACCCCTCGAGGGGGGGCGAAGAAACACTGAAGCTTTCTTT.

There are many counts of this clone. V gene TRBV5-1 combines with J gene TRBJ2-1; 7 bases fit TRBD1. The CDR3 is made up of 14 amino acids. Germline V gives CDR1 SGHRS, CDR2 YFSETQ. Trimming at V came to 3 bases and at J to 6 bases, leaving 6 bases not matched to a gene. The CDR3 DNA reads as TGCGCCAGCAGCTCACAGGGGTCCGGCAATGAGCAGTTCTTC. Encoded protein: CASSSQGSGNEQFF.

This clone was counted a few times. The V and J genes are TRBV7-3 and TRBJ1-6; the D is unclear. Trimming removed 4 bases at V and 7 bases at J, with 14 bases between. This CDR3 has 15 residues. Per the germline V gene, CDR1 is SGHTA and CDR2 is FQGTGA. CDR3 sequence: CASSSGSSGNSPLHF. CDR3 in DNA: TGTGCCAGCAGCTCGGGGTCCTCGGGGAATTCACCCCTCCACTTT.

This clone appeared once. The CDR3 coding sequence is TGTGCCAGCAGTTCCCGGACAGGGGGTTTTTATAATTCACCCCTCCACTTT. Protein sequence: CASSSRTGGFYNSPLHF. The chain uses TRBV27 and TRBJ1-6; 10 nucleotides align to TRBD1. This CDR3 spans 17 amino acids. Germline assignment: CDR1 MNHEY and CDR2 SMNVEV (reference sequence). The J segment lost 4 bases and the V segment lost 4 bases, leaving 7 bases of the junction unmatched.

To note about this clone: Other DNA sequences in this specimen translate into the identical CDR3. The chain carries TRBV28 and TRBJ2-7; TRBD2 agrees at 12 bases. V lost 3 bases and J lost 9; bases outside the gene matches: 9. The germline V gene has CDR1 MDHEN and CDR2 SYDVKM. This CDR3 contains 15 residues. CDR3 in amino acids: CASSFLTSGRWAQYF. In nucleotides, the CDR3 is TGTGCCAGCAGTTTCCTTACTAGCGGGAGGTGGGCGCAGTACTTC.

V and J are TRBV4-2 and TRBJ1-3; the match to TRBD1 covers 10 bases. J was trimmed by 2 bases and V by 3 bases; bases with no gene match: 4. The length of the CDR3 is 16 residues. Germline-derived CDR1 and CDR2 are LGHNA and YNFKEQ. In DNA form, the CDR3 reads TGTGCCAGCAGCCATGAAGGGACAGGGGCTGGAAACACCATATATTTT. It specifies CASSHEGTGAGNTIYF.

This chain joins TRBV9 and TRBJ2-5; TRBD1 is a possible D gene (5 bases). Trimming removed 4 bases at V and 5 bases at J, with 15 bases between. The CDR3 totals 14 residues. In germline, CDR1 is SGDLS, CDR2 YYNGEE. The CDR3 sequence: CASSPGQSRETQYF. The CDR3 DNA reads TGTGCCAGCAGCCCAGGACAATCTCGGGAGACCCAGTACTTC.

The CDR3 protein is CSARNSYGYTF. CDR3 coding DNA: TGCAGTGCTAGAAACTCCTATGGCTACACCTTC. The V and J genes are TRBV20-1 and TRBJ1-2, with D unresolved. The germline V gene has CDR1 DFQATT and CDR2 SNEGSKA (reference sequence). V lost 2 bases and J lost 4, with 5 bases in between. CDR3 size: 11 residues.

Many counts were recorded for this clone. The junction differs from germline at one of its ends, possibly a read error. V usage is TRBV9 and J usage is TRBJ2-3; 7 bases are a match to TRBD2. Germline CDR1 reads SGDLS; CDR2 reads YYNGEE. The CDR3 is 14 amino acids. The CDR3 here is CASSVAGFTDTQYF. CDR3 bases: TGTGCCAGCAGTGTAGCGGGTTTCACAGATACGCAGTATTTT.

The genes are TRBV7-2 and TRBJ2-5, with a possible D match to TRBD2 (6 bases). Trimming removed 1 base at V and 7 bases at J, with 22 bases between. Per germline, CDR1 SGHTA and CDR2 FQGNSA. This CDR3 region has 17 residues. The CDR3 loop is CASSLGPPAGGPGTQYF. The CDR3 nucleotides are TGTGCCAGCAGCTTAGGTCCCCCCGCCGGGGGACCGGGGACCCAGTACTTC.

This rearrangement joins TRBV5-6 to TRBJ2-7; maybe TRBD1 (6 bases). The V gene lost 7 bases and the J gene lost 0 bases, with 11 bases spanning the gap. The germline V gene has CDR1 SGHDT and CDR2 YYEEEE. This CDR3 is built from 13 residues. CDR3 loop: CASGGGSSYEQYF. The CDR3 DNA is TGTGCCAGCGGTGGGGGCAGCTCCTACGAGCAGTACTTC.

The sample holds one count of this clone. A read error may account for a junction end that differs from germline. V is TRBV28 and J is TRBJ2-1; 7 bases are a match to TRBD2. Per the germline V gene, CDR1 is MDHEN and CDR2 is SYDVKM. CDR3 length: 14 amino acids. This CDR3 reads CASSLGTTFNERFF. The DNA of the CDR3 is TGTGCCAGCAGTTTGGGGACTACATTCAATGAGCGGTTCTTC.

The rearrangement uses TRBV3-1 (or the pseudogene TRBV3-2) and TRBJ2-1; 13 bases are a match to TRBD2. The CDR3 contains 16 residues. The J segment lost 5 bases and the V segment lost 4 bases, leaving 5 bases of the junction unmatched. Germline loops: CDR1 LGHDT, CDR2 YNNKEL (reference sequence). The CDR3 region has the DNA TGTGCCAGCAGCCGCGGACTAGCGGGAGTAGACAATGAGCAGTTCTTC. The encoded protein is CASSRGLAGVDNEQFF.

This clone was observed a handful of times. The genes are TRBV6-5 and TRBJ1-1, with a possible D match to TRBD1 (6 bases). Germline values: CDR1 MNHEY, CDR2 SVGAGI. This CDR3 region has 13 residues. V was pared by 7 bases and J by 2 bases, with 11 bases between. CDR3 sequence reads: CASKHRDNTEAFF. In nucleotides, the CDR3 is TGTGCCAGCAAGCACAGGGACAACACTGAAGCTTTCTTT.